Listed below are T cell receptor beta chains from one sample, sequenced in a study of spatial heterogeneity in lung cancer. TCRdb recomputed calls from the 5' RACE reads with MiXCR, one row per CDR3 protein. The table lists 5,300 or so distinct CDR3 sequences, more than 6.5% of them singletons. The sample in question was lung tumor tissue, obtained at surgery. The receptors derive from a male donor with early-stage non-small cell lung cancer. Each CDR3 is given with its conserved first and last residue. A D gene is named only where the DNA matches it firmly. Only some rows state a clone size, as once, few, many or a class for expanded clones.

>TRBJ1-1|TRBV6-4|NA|few
CASSDSRNLAEAFF
TGTGCCAGCAGTGACTCGAGGAATCTCGCTGAAGCTTTCTTT
>TRBJ1-1|TRBV20-1|NA|NA
CSAIEGIMNTEAFF
TGCAGTGCTATTGAGGGGATCATGAACACTGAAGCTTTCTTT
>TRBJ2-1|TRBV7-9|NA|many
CATGAPMTSSYNEQFF
TGTGCCACGGGAGCACCTATGACGAGCTCCTACAATGAGCAGTTCTTC
>TRBJ2-3|TRBV7-2|TRBD1|few
CASSLRGPRTDTQYF
TGTGCCAGCAGCCTCAGGGGGCCCCGCACAGATACGCAGTATTTT
>TRBJ2-7|TRBV7-9|NA|many
CASSSAPGPDVPAYEQYF
TGTGCCAGCAGCTCGGCCCCCGGGCCCGACGTCCCCGCCTACGAGCAGTACTTC
>TRBJ1-2|TRBV4-3|NA|NA
CASSQDSVTGYTF
TGCGCCAGCAGCCAAGATTCAGTAACCGGCTACACCTTC
>TRBJ2-7|TRBV29-1|NA|many
CSVEGVSYEQYF
TGCAGCGTTGAAGGGGTCTCCTACGAGCAGTACTTC
>TRBJ2-2|TRBV13|TRBD2|NA
CASSPESGGNTGELFF
TGTGCCAGCAGCCCCGAGAGCGGGGGAAACACCGGGGAGCTGTTTTTT
>TRBJ2-1|TRBV7-2|NA|many
CASSLIFNEQFF
TGTGCCAGCAGCTTGATTTTCAATGAGCAGTTCTTC
>TRBJ2-1|TRBV18|NA|few
CASSRGVEQFF
TGTGCCAGCTCACGGGGGGTTGAGCAGTTCTTC
>TRBJ2-5|TRBV7-2|TRBD2|NA
CASSPLAGRYQETQYF
TGTGCCAGCAGCCCTCTAGCGGGGCGCTACCAAGAGACCCAGTACTTC
>TRBJ1-2|TRBV20-1|NA|few
CSASNEDFNYGYTF
TGCAGTGCTAGTAACGAGGATTTCAACTATGGCTACACCTTC
>TRBJ2-1|TRBV5-6|NA|many
CASMENYRNEQFF
TGTGCCAGCATGGAGAACTACCGTAATGAGCAGTTCTTC
>TRBJ2-4|TRBV6-1|TRBD2|NA
CASRGLAGSNIQYF
TGTGCCAGCAGGGGACTAGCGGGGTCAAACATTCAGTACTTC
>TRBJ2-2|TRBV15|NA|many
CATSRERLNTGELFF
TGTGCCACCAGCAGAGAACGTCTCAACACCGGGGAGCTGTTTTTT